This TCR beta chain was retrieved from a study of response to subunit inactivated influenza vaccine (dated 2018 in TCRdb). For the wider study: Deep quantitative profiling of the T cell receptor repertoire was used in the study to follow responses to a trivalent subunit inactivated influenza vaccine. Summary of the overall study and its limitations: The authors proposed that each seasonal influenza vaccination may bring in only a limited number of new T cells.

Concerning this clonotype: Its cognate antigen has yet to be identified. No per-base quality is available; no much larger clone lies one base away.

Receptor libraries were prepared by RT-PCR. Sequencing instrument: Illumina HiSeq 2500. TCRdb itself trimmed the public reads at Q25 with fastp, ran MiXCR and retained productive beta chains. Rows merge per CDR3 protein into single entries with the most common DNA and genes. For this sample the table gives under 950,000 distinct CDR3 sequences, of which 20% to 25% were detected only once. Roughly 10% of the sample rests with the top ten. According to the germline V gene, CDR1 reads SGHRS and CDR2 reads YFSETQ. The CDR3 covers 15 residues, taking in both the cysteine and the phenylalanine. The only DNA kept is the CDR3, 45 bases in frame from the first base. V sheds 4 bases and J sheds 5 bases, leaving 15 bases between their ends.

This clonotype was sampled from a man aged 45-60 years who received an inactivated influenza vaccine. Donor details come from another sample of the same person, matched by shared clones. This material consisted of PBMCs from blood, taken 4 to 6 days after vaccination. Recombination connected TRBV5-1 to TRBJ2-2; the best D guess is TRBD1, with 5 bases matching. The DNA sequence follows: TGCGCCAGCAGCCCCAGGGAAAGGCGGACCGGGGAGCTGTTTTTT. This is translated as CASSPRERRTGELFF. The variable domain in full, with residues beyond the CDR3 obtained from the reference TRBV5-1 and TRBJ2-2 genes, is KAGVTQTPRYLIKTRGQQVTLSCSPISGHRSVSWYQQTPGQGLQFLFEYFSETQRNKGNFPGRFSGRQFSNSRSEMNVSTLELGDSALYLCASSPRERRTGELFFGEGSRLTVL.